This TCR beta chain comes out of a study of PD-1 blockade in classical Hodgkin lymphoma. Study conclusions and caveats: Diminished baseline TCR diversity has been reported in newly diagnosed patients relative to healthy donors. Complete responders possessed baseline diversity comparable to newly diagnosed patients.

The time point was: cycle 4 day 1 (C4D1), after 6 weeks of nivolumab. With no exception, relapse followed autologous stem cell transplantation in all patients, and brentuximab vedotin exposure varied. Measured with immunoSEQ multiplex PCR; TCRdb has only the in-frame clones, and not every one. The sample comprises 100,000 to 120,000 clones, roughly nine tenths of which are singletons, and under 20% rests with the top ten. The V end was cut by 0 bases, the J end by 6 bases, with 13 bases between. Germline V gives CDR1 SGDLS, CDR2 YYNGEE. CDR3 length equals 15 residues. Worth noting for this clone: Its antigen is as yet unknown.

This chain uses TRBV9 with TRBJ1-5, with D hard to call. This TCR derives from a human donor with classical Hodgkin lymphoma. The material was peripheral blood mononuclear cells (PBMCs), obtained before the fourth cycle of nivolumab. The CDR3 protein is CASSVDSGYAQPQHF. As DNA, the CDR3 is TGTGCCAGCAGCGTAGATTCCGGGTACGCTCAGCCCCAGCATTTT.